This T cell receptor (beta chain) was observed in a study of graft-versus-host responses after intestinal transplantation. In the study overall: Recipients were given multivisceral, liver-intestinal, or isolated intestinal transplants. Anti-thymocyte globulin induction was given to all recipients, followed by tacrolimus and steroids for around three years.

Study-wide results and caveats: GvH clones detected in recipient marrow included some appearing first in ileum or blood.

A note on this clone: The antigen remains undetermined.

The table came from immunoSEQ multiplex PCR; TCRdb's copy has only in-frame clones and leaves some out. The data show about 100,000 clones, with more than 85% seen just once and about 0.95% held by the top ten. CDR3 length equals 17 residues. Germline V gene sequence: CDR1 ENHRY, CDR2 SYGVKD. The ends lost 0 bases at V and 4 bases at J; junction bases unmatched: 7. This receptor was identified in a human donor who was the organ donor for an intestinal transplant. J is TRBJ2-1 and V is TRBV10-3; 9 bases agree with TRBD1. Material: unstimulated CD4+ T cells sorted from spleen or lymph node cells, obtained before transplant. CDR3 sequence reads: CAISESTGTGKYNEQFF. CDR3 sequence (DNA): TGTGCCATCAGTGAGTCGACCGGGACAGGGAAATACAATGAGCAGTTCTTC.